This TCR beta chain was obtained from a study of graft-versus-host responses after intestinal transplantation. Per germline, CDR1 SGHTS and CDR2 YDEGEE. This CDR3 is 15 amino acids long. The V end lost 4 bases, the J end lost 5 bases, and 18 bases lay between the germline ends. Here immunoSEQ multiplex PCR was the method, and the copy in TCRdb shows in-frame clones only, minus some. The sample has about 38,000 clones; roughly four fifths are singletons. The source was PBMCs, collected roughly 34 months after transplant. The chain employs TRBV5-8 and TRBJ2-5, with D perhaps TRBD1 (8 bases). This clonotype was obtained from a human patient who received an intestinal transplant, so some T cells may come from the graft donor. CDR3 protein: CASSGGSRGLETQYF. The CDR3 DNA sequence: TGTGCCAGCAGCGGCGGGAGCAGGGGGCTGGAGACCCAGTACTTC. Together with reference TRBV5-8 and TRBJ2-5, the CDR3 gives the full variable domain: EAGVTQSPTHLIKTRGQQATLRCSPISGHTSVYWYQQALGLGLQFLLWYDEGEERNRGNFPPRFSGRQFPNYSSELNVNALELEDSALYLCASSGGSRGLETQYFGPGTRLLVL.